This is a list of T cell receptor beta chains from one sample in a study of T cell changes during pregnancy in multiple sclerosis. Here immunoSEQ multiplex PCR was the method, and the copy in TCRdb shows in-frame clones only, minus some. The sample yields about 50,000 clones, nearly 95% seen once. This material consisted of CD4+ T cells from peripheral blood mononuclear cells, taken after pregnancy. Receptors were obtained from a female donor in good health, enrolled as a control in a pregnancy study. Both conserved end residues are part of each CDR3. The order of the fields is clone size, J gene, D gene, V gene, CDR3 protein, CDR3 DNA. A D gene is named only where the DNA matches it firmly. Where a row states a size, it is once, few, many or the class of an expanded clone; other rows omit it.

>-|TRBJ1-1|-|TRBV19
CASPSRGNTEAFF
TGTGCCAGTCCAAGCAGGGGGAACACTGAAGCTTTCTTT
>-|TRBJ1-4|TRBD1|TRBV7-2
CASSSPATGTGFEKLFF
TGTGCCAGCAGCTCACCAGCAACCGGGACAGGGTTTGAAAAACTGTTTTTT
>-|TRBJ2-1|-|TRBV5-1
CASSLALGARNEQFF
TGCGCCAGCAGCTTGGCCCTGGGGGCGAGGAATGAGCAGTTCTTC
>-|TRBJ2-3|TRBD2|TRBV6-1
CASRLLAGGTDTQYF
TGTGCCAGCAGGTTACTAGCGGGAGGCACAGATACGCAGTATTTT
>-|TRBJ1-2|-|TRBV9
CASSPQGYGDGYTF
TGTGCCAGCAGCCCACAGGGCTACGGGGATGGCTACACCTTC
>-|TRBJ2-5|-|TRBV7-6
CASSSREQETQYF
TGTGCCAGCAGCTCTCGGGAGCAAGAGACCCAGTACTTC
>once|TRBJ2-5|TRBD2|TRBV27
CASSPIAGVKQTQYF
TGTGCCAGCAGTCCCATAGCGGGAGTCAAGCAGACCCAGTACTTC
>-|TRBJ2-1|TRBD1|TRBV13
CASSYQPAGQGLRNEQFF
TGTGCCAGCAGCTACCAACCTGCGGGACAGGGGTTGAGGAATGAGCAGTTCTTC
>once|TRBJ2-5|-|TRBV18
CASSPPGTPWETQYF
TGTGCCAGCTCACCTCCCGGGACACCGTGGGAGACCCAGTACTTC
>-|TRBJ1-3|TRBD1|TRBV4-2
CASSQDGQGGNTIYF
TGTGCCAGCAGCCAAGACGGACAGGGAGGAAACACCATATATTTT
>-|TRBJ2-5|-|TRBV7-9
CASSYLRGGETQYF
TGTGCCAGCAGCTACTTACGGGGAGGAGAGACCCAGTACTTC
>-|TRBJ2-4|TRBD1|TRBV27
CASSSRTGSKNIQYF
TGTGCCAGCAGTTCCCGGACAGGTTCCAAAAACATTCAGTACTTC
>-|TRBJ1-6|-|TRBV5-1
CASRSLRDGGALHF
TGCGCCAGCAGGAGCCTGCGTGATGGGGGCGCCCTCCACTTT
>-|TRBJ1-2|TRBD1|TRBV2
CASSRGRGLMLYTF
TGTGCCAGCAGTCGGGGCAGGGGGTTAATGTTGTACACCTTC
>-|TRBJ2-6|-|TRBV6-6
CASNTGANVLTF
TGTGCCAGCAACACTGGGGCCAACGTCCTGACTTTC
>-|TRBJ2-4|TRBD1|TRBV5-1
CASSNNRGQAKNIQYF
TGCGCCAGCAGCAATAACAGGGGGCAAGCCAAAAACATTCAGTACTTC
>-|TRBJ2-5|TRBD2|TRBV10-2
CASSSGLAGPWETQYF
TGCGCCAGCAGCTCGGGACTAGCGGGCCCATGGGAGACCCAGTACTTC
>-|TRBJ1-1|-|TRBV27
CASSSTQRTEAFF
TGTGCCAGCAGTTCGACTCAGAGGACTGAAGCTTTCTTT
>-|TRBJ2-7|TRBD1|TRBV4-1
CASSQATGAPDEQYF
TGCGCCAGCAGCCAAGCTACAGGGGCCCCGGACGAGCAGTACTTC
>once|TRBJ2-2|-|TRBV11-3
CASSSIILNTGELFF
TGTGCCAGCAGCTCAATTATACTGAACACCGGGGAGCTGTTTTTT
>-|TRBJ2-3|TRBD2|TRBV19
CASAGGTSGRRNTQYF
TGTGCCAGTGCAGGGGGGACTAGCGGGAGAAGGAATACGCAGTATTTT
>-|TRBJ2-4|TRBD1|TRBV5-4
CASSPTGGAKNIQYF
TGTGCCAGCAGCCCTACAGGGGGGGCCAAAAACATTCAGTACTTC
>-|TRBJ2-7|TRBD2|TRBV5-1
CASSPSSGPYEQYF
TGCGCCAGCAGCCCCTCTAGCGGGCCCTACGAGCAGTACTTC
>-|TRBJ2-3|-|TRBV5-4
CASSHTGRADTQYF
TGTGCCAGCAGCCATACAGGGCGGGCAGATACGCAGTATTTT
>-|TRBJ2-5|TRBD1|TRBV18
CASSPSTGVKETQYF
TGTGCCAGCTCACCATCGACAGGGGTCAAAGAGACCCAGTACTTC
>-|TRBJ1-1|TRBD1|TRBV11-3
CASSPGQPRGNTEAFF
TGTGCCAGCAGCCCGGGACAGCCGCGGGGGAACACTGAAGCTTTCTTT
>-|TRBJ1-4|TRBD1|TRBV5-1
CASSLTGGAPEKLFF
TGCGCCAGCAGCTTAACAGGGGGCGCACCTGAAAAACTGTTTTTT
>-|TRBJ2-2|-|TRBV2
CAGTPSLGELFF
TGTGCCGGCACACCTAGCCTCGGGGAGCTGTTTTTT
>-|TRBJ1-5|-|TRBV2
CASSTQGSNQPQHF
TGTGCCAGCAGTACACAGGGTAGCAATCAGCCCCAGCATTTT
>-|TRBJ1-5|TRBD1|TRBV5-6
CASRFLQGADQPQHF
TGTGCCAGCAGGTTTCTACAGGGGGCCGATCAGCCCCAGCATTTT
>-|TRBJ2-2|-|TRBV5-1
CASSLERVPGELFF
TGCGCCAGCAGCTTGGAGCGGGTTCCCGGGGAGCTGTTTTTT
>-|TRBJ2-7|-|TRBV5-1
CASRGPGAYEQYF
TGCGCCAGCAGGGGACCAGGGGCGTACGAGCAGTACTTC
>-|TRBJ2-1|-|TRBV7-2
CASSLAVGAYNEQFF
TGTGCCAGCAGCTTAGCGGTCGGGGCCTACAATGAGCAGTTCTTC
>-|TRBJ2-3|-|TRBV7-2
CASSSADTQYF
TGTGCCAGCAGCTCGGCAGATACGCAGTATTTT
>once|TRBJ1-1|-|TRBV5-4
CASSLGQATTEAFF
TGTGCCAGCAGCTTGGGACAGGCGACCACTGAAGCTTTCTTT
>-|TRBJ2-3|TRBD1|TRBV5-1
CASSSRTGVGTDTQYF
TGCGCCAGCAGCTCCAGGACAGGGGTGGGCACAGATACGCAGTATTTT
>-|TRBJ1-1|-|TRBV27
CASSSDWRDTAFF
TGTGCCAGCAGTTCCGACTGGAGGGATACAGCTTTCTTT
>once|TRBJ1-3|-|TRBV30
CAWSATALGGNTIYF
TGTGCCTGGAGCGCGACAGCGCTTGGAGGAAACACCATATATTTT
>-|TRBJ2-5|TRBD1|TRBV6-6
CASSYGTAQETQYF
TGTGCCAGCAGTTACGGGACAGCCCAAGAGACCCAGTACTTC
>-|TRBJ2-1|TRBD2|TRBV5-6
CASSLERGGDYNEQFF
TGTGCCAGCAGCTTGGAGCGGGGGGGCGATTACAATGAGCAGTTCTTC